The subject of this entry is one TCR beta chain. Its antigen is undetermined. Profiled with immunoSEQ multiplex PCR; TCRdb holds only in-frame clones, not every one. This table has tens of thousands of clones, 85% appearing once. The sample belongs to a study of OX40 agonist ivuxolimab in advanced cancers. As for the study in general: Partial response was recorded in three patients: one hepatocellular carcinoma and two cutaneous melanoma cases. Study outcomes and limitations: Researchers did not establish what antigens the expanded peripheral T cells target. At 0.1 to 3.0 mg/kg and by week 6, CD4+ and CD8+ T cells in the blood had expanded clonally. Among the least clonally expanded were partial responders at 0.1-3.0 mg/kg.

Germline CDR1 SNHLY, CDR2 FYNNEI. The CDR3 consists of 15 residues. Trimming took off 1 base at V and 4 bases at J, with 13 bases between the two ends. Sample: CD4+ or CD8+ T cells sorted from blood, taken in a trial of the OX40 agonist ivuxolimab. The source is an adult with an advanced solid tumor such as melanoma, head and neck, liver or kidney cancer. V and J are TRBV2 and TRBJ1-2; the D gene is possibly TRBD1 (5 bases). The CDR3 here is CASSEGETATYGYTF. The CDR3 DNA follows: TGTGCCAGCAGTGAAGGGGAGACAGCGACCTATGGCTACACCTTC.